Listed here are 9 T cell receptor beta chains from one sample, sequenced in a study of shared clonotypes between healthy human individuals. Positive CCR7 selection of CD45RO-negative cells yielded the naive CD8 cells, and terminally differentiated effector memory CD45RA+ cells were excluded. Profiling relied on immunoSEQ multiplex PCR, and the TCRdb table lists in-frame clones only, not all of them. Of hundreds of thousands of clones detected, nearly 98% appear once; the ten largest clones hold roughly 0.29%. Specimen: naive CD8+ T cells sorted from blood. Receptor source: a young man in good health.

This clone was observed once. The chain employs TRBV27 and TRBJ2-7; 9 bases map to TRBD2. After removal of 6 bases from V and 4 bases from J, the junction contained 13 bases not matched to a gene. This CDR3 is built from 16 residues. Germline CDR1 MNHEY, CDR2 SMNVEV (reference sequence). Here the CDR3 DNA reads TGTGCCAGCAGACAGGATGTAGGACTAGCGCGTTACGAGCAGTACTTC. The encoded protein is CASRQDVGLARYEQYF.

V is TRBV27 and J is TRBJ2-5; the match to TRBD1 covers 9 bases. Trimming cost V 5 bases and J 5 bases; bases outside gene matches: 15. From germline, CDR1 is MNHEY and CDR2 SMNVEV (reference sequence). The CDR3 consists of 17 residues. CDR3 sequence: CASSPGTGSPIRETQYF. The CDR3 nucleotides read TGTGCCAGCAGTCCCGGGACAGGGTCTCCCATTCGCGAGACCCAGTACTTC.

As DNA, the CDR3 is TGTGCCAGCTCACCACAGACAGGGTTTAATCAGCCCCAGCATTTT. This codes for CASSPQTGFNQPQHF. This chain joins TRBV18 and TRBJ1-5, with 7 bases lining up with TRBD1. J lost 4 bases, V lost 1 base, and 4 bases had no gene match. CDR3 size: 15 residues. Germline lookup yields CDR1 KGHSH and CDR2 LQKENI.

The chain recombines TRBV27 with TRBJ2-4; the match to TRBD1 covers 9 bases. J gave up 8 bases and V 5 bases, and 7 bases lay outside the gene matches. The CDR3 is made up of 14 amino acids. Per germline, CDR1 MNHEY and CDR2 SMNVEV (reference sequence). The CDR3 spells CASSPGDRGDIQYF. Written as DNA, the CDR3 is TGTGCCAGCAGTCCGGGAGACAGGGGGGACATTCAGTACTTC.

This chain joins TRBV5-1 and TRBJ1-4; D remains unclear. The CDR3 has 15 residues. Deletions cut 4 bases from V and 8 bases from J, with 18 bases between. Germline V gene lookup returns CDR1 SGHRS and CDR2 YFSETQ. In nucleotides, the CDR3 is TGCGCCAGCAGCCCAGGAGAGGGCCCCGGGGAAAAACTGTTTTTT. Protein sequence: CASSPGEGPGEKLFF.

The genes are TRBV4-3 and TRBJ1-4; a weak D match, TRBD1 (6 bases). Germline V gene lookup returns CDR1 LGHNA and CDR2 YSLEER. This CDR3 contains 15 residues. V lost 3 bases and J 7 bases, leaving 15 bases between the germline ends. Here the CDR3 reads CASSHYRTVGEKLFF. The CDR3 nucleotides read TGCGCCAGCAGCCATTACCGGACAGTAGGTGAAAAACTGTTTTTT.

The chain links TRBV30 to TRBJ2-7; D is undetermined. Germline V gene lookup returns CDR1 GTSNPN and CDR2 SVGIG (reference sequence). This CDR3 has 14 residues. V was cut by 0 bases and J by 2 bases, with 11 bases left in between. CDR3: CAWSVTLGAYEQYF. The CDR3 DNA is TGTGCCTGGAGTGTAACCCTAGGTGCCTACGAGCAGTACTTC. The complete variable domain, with remaining parts taken from reference TRBV30 and TRBJ2-7, reads SQTIHQWPATLVQPVGSPLSLECTVEGTSNPNLYWYRQAAGRGLQLLFYSVGIGQISSEVPQNLSASRPQDRQFILSSKKLLLSDSGFYLCAWSVTLGAYEQYFGPGTRLTVT.

V gene TRBV4-1 combines with J gene TRBJ1-1, with 10 bases identical to TRBD1. Germline values: CDR1 MGHRA, CDR2 YSYEKL. The CDR3 is 15 amino acids. Germline trimming cut 3 bases from V and 1 base from J; bases unmatched to any gene: 2. The CDR3 DNA follows: TGCGCCAGCAGCCAGGGGACAGGGGAGAACACTGAAGCTTTCTTT. The encoded protein is CASSQGTGENTEAFF.

The V call is TRBV6-6, the J call TRBJ2-2; D is perhaps TRBD2 (6 bases). Germline V CDR1 and CDR2: MNHNY, SVGAGI (reference sequence). The CDR3 spans 15 residues. V was shortened by 4 bases and J by 6 bases, with 15 bases between the two germline ends. CDR3: CASSFSRESPGELFF. CDR3 sequence (DNA): TGTGCCAGCAGTTTCTCCCGGGAGTCTCCCGGGGAGCTGTTTTTT.